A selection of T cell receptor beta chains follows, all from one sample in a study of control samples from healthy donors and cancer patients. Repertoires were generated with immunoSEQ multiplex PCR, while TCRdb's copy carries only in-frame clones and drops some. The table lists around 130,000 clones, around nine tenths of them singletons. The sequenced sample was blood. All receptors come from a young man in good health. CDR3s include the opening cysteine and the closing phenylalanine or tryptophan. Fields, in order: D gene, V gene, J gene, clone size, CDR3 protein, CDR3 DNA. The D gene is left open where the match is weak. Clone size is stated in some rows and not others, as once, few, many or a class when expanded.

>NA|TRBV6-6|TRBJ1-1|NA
CASIYHLEAFF
TGTGCCAGCATCTACCACTTAGAAGCTTTCTTT
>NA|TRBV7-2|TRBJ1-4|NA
CASSLTGANEKLFF
TGTGCCAGCAGCTTAACAGGAGCTAATGAAAAACTGTTTTTT
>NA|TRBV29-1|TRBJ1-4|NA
CSVDLGAPNEKLFF
TGCAGCGTTGATCTGGGGGCTCCTAATGAAAAACTGTTTTTT
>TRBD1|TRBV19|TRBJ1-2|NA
CASQGAGGYTF
TGTGCCAGCCAGGGGGCGGGAGGCTACACCTTC
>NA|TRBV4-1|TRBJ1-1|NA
CASRLGTEAFF
TGCGCCAGCAGGTTAGGCACTGAAGCTTTCTTT
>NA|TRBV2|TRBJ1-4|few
CASSESGKLFF
TGTGCCAGCAGTGAATCAGGGAAACTGTTTTTT
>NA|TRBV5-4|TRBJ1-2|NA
CASSPDGGGNYGYTF
TGTGCCAGCAGCCCGGACGGCGGGGGGAACTATGGCTACACCTTC
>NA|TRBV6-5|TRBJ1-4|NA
CASNLRGTNEKLFF
TGTGCCAGCAACCTTAGGGGGACTAATGAAAAACTGTTTTTT
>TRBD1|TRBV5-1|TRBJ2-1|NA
CASSLAQGDHNEQFF
TGCGCCAGCAGCTTGGCTCAGGGGGACCACAATGAGCAGTTCTTC
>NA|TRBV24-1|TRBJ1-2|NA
CATSTDTNYGYTF
TGTGCCACCAGTACGGACACTAACTATGGCTACACCTTC
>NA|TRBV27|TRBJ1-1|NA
CASSLRVGGYTEAFF
TGTGCCAGCAGTTTAAGAGTCGGGGGTTACACTGAAGCTTTCTTT
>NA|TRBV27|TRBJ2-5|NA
CASSLMSGRQETQYF
TGTGCCAGCAGTTTAATGAGCGGAAGACAAGAGACCCAGTACTTC
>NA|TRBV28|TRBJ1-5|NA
CASSLGGRGQPQHF
TGTGCCAGCAGTTTGGGGGGGAGAGGTCAGCCCCAGCATTTT
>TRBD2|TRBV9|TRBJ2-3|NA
CASSVSGTSGTDTQYF
TGTGCCAGCAGCGTATCTGGGACTAGCGGCACAGATACGCAGTATTTT
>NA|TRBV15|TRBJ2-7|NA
CATSRGGGLEAYEQYF
TGTGCCACCAGCAGAGGAGGAGGGTTGGAAGCCTACGAGCAGTACTTC
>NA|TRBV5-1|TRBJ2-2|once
CASRDTGELFF
TGCGCCAGCAGGGATACCGGGGAGCTGTTTTTT
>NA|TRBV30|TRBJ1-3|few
CAWISRSGNTIYF
TGTGCCTGGATCAGCAGGTCTGGAAACACCATATATTTT
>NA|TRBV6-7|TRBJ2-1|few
CASSYPDEQFF
TGTGCCAGCAGTTACCCCGATGAGCAGTTCTTC
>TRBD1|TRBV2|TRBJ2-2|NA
CASSVIRTGQGNTGELFF
TGTGCCAGCAGTGTTATCAGGACGGGACAGGGGAACACCGGGGAGCTGTTTTTT
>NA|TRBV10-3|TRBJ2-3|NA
CAISESTGGDTQYF
TGTGCCATCAGTGAGTCGACCGGTGGAGATACGCAGTATTTT
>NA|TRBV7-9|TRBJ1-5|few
CASSLADQPQHF
TGTGCCAGCAGCTTAGCCGATCAGCCCCAGCATTTT
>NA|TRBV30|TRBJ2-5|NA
CAWSVRKTQYF
TGTGCCTGGAGTGTACGAAAGACCCAGTACTTC
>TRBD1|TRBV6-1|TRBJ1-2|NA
CASSEGGQANYGYTF
TGTGCCAGCAGTGAAGGAGGACAGGCTAACTATGGCTACACCTTC
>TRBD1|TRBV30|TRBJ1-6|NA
CAWSRHTGTGAAKNNSPLHF
TGTGCCTGGAGTCGCCATACCGGGACAGGGGCGGCTAAAAATAATTCACCCCTCCACTTT
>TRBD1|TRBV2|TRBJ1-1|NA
CASRQGARTEAFF
TGTGCCAGCAGACAGGGGGCTAGGACTGAAGCTTTCTTT
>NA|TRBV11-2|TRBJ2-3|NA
CASSLAGTQDTQYF
TGTGCCAGCAGCTTAGCCGGGACTCAGGATACGCAGTATTTT
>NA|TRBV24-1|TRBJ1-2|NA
CATSAEPGAWDGYTF
TGTGCCACCAGTGCGGAACCCGGGGCATGGGATGGCTACACCTTC
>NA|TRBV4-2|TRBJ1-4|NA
CASSQDRTANEKLFF
TGTGCCAGCAGCCAAGATCGAACAGCAAATGAAAAACTGTTTTTT
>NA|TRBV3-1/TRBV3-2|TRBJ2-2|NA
CASSQVIPGELFF
TGTGCCAGCAGCCAAGTTATCCCCGGGGAGCTGTTTTTT
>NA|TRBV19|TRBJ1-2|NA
CASSIGTDTANYGYTF
TGTGCCAGTAGTATAGGAACAGACACCGCTAACTATGGCTACACCTTC
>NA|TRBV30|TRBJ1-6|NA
CAWLQGTHNSPLHF
TGTGCCTGGCTGCAGGGGACCCATAATTCACCCCTCCACTTT
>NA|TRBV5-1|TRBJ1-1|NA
CASSLGGGHDTEAFF
TGCGCCAGCAGCCTCGGAGGGGGACACGACACTGAAGCTTTCTTT
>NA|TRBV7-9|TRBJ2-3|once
CASSFGEGFTDTQYF
TGTGCCAGCAGCTTCGGGGAAGGCTTCACAGATACGCAGTATTTT
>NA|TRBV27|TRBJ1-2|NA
CASSLSYGALNYGYTF
TGTGCCAGCAGTTTATCGTACGGGGCCCTTAACTATGGCTACACCTTC
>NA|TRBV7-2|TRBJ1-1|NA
CASSQHTAADTEAFF
TGTGCCAGCAGCCAACATACGGCGGCGGACACTGAAGCTTTCTTT
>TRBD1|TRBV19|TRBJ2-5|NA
CASSRQGARHPQETQYF
TGTGCCAGTAGTAGACAGGGGGCTCGCCATCCCCAAGAGACCCAGTACTTC
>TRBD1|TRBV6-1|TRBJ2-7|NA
CASSEDRDRVTEQYF
TGTGCCAGCAGTGAAGACCGGGACAGGGTAACCGAGCAGTACTTC
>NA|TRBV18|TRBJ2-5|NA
CASSQTVQETQYF
TGTGCCAGCTCACAGACGGTTCAAGAGACCCAGTACTTC
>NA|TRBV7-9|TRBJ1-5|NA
CAVRGREDQPQHF
TGTGCCGTCAGGGGAAGAGAGGATCAGCCCCAGCATTTT
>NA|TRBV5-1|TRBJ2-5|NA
CASSFRQGETQYF
TGCGCCAGCAGCTTTAGGCAGGGAGAGACCCAGTACTTC
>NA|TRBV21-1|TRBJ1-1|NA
CASTFREGGGTEAFF
TGTGCCAGCACCTTCCGGGAGGGAGGGGGCACTGAAGCTTTCTTT
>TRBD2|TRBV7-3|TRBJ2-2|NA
CASSLAQREYTGELFF
TGTGCCAGCAGCTTAGCCCAGCGGGAATACACCGGGGAGCTGTTTTTT
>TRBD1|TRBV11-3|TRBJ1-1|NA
CASSPGQGQANTEAFF
TGTGCCAGCAGCCCAGGACAGGGGCAAGCGAACACTGAAGCTTTCTTT
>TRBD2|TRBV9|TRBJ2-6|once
CASSVDAGGFLSGANVLTF
TGTGCCAGCAGCGTAGACGCGGGGGGGTTCCTCTCTGGGGCCAACGTCCTGACTTTC
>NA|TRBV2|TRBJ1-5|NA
CASSDRVNRGQPQHF
TGTGCCAGCAGTGACAGGGTAAATAGGGGTCAGCCCCAGCATTTT
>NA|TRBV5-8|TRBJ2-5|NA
CASNGGSQETQYF
TGTGCCAGCAATGGGGGGTCGCAAGAGACCCAGTACTTC
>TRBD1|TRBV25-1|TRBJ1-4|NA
CASSEFGTADTEKLFF
TGTGCCAGCAGTGAGTTCGGGACAGCGGATACTGAAAAACTGTTTTTT
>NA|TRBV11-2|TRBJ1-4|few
CASSPMGEPNEKLFF
TGTGCCAGCAGCCCCATGGGGGAACCTAATGAAAAACTGTTTTTT
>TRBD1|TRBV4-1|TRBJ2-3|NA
CASSQEGQGFSTDTQYF
TGCGCCAGCAGCCAAGAAGGACAGGGGTTCAGCACAGATACGCAGTATTTT
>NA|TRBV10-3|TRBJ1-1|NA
CAISEEGENTEAFF
TGTGCCATCAGTGAGGAGGGGGAGAACACTGAAGCTTTCTTT
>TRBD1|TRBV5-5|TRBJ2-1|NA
CASSSLDRAVGEQFF
TGTGCCAGCAGCTCATTAGACAGGGCCGTGGGGGAGCAGTTCTTC
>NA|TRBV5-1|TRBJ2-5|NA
CASSSGTPPETQYF
TGCGCCAGCAGCTCCGGGACACCCCCCGAGACCCAGTACTTC
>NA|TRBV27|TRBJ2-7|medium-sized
CASRIGIGSYEQYF
TGTGCCAGCAGGATAGGGATCGGGTCCTACGAGCAGTACTTC
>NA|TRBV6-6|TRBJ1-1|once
CASSLTGLNTEAFF
TGTGCCAGCAGTCTTACAGGCCTGAACACTGAAGCTTTCTTT
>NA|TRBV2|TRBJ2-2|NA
CASSGGLNTGELFF
TGTGCCAGCAGCGGAGGGTTGAACACCGGGGAGCTGTTTTTT
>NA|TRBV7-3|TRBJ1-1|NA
CASSLTGQTEAFF
TGTGCCAGCAGCTTAACGGGGCAGACTGAAGCTTTCTTT
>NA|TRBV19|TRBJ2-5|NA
CASSTGRKETQYF
TGTGCCAGTAGCACAGGGAGGAAGGAGACCCAGTACTTC